The sequence of this TCR beta chain was determined in a study of T cell responses to AZD1222 COVID-19 vaccine. Data came from immunoSEQ multiplex PCR; TCRdb stores just in-frame clones and leaves some out. The table records 150,000 to 200,000 clones, 90% to 95% of them present only once. Per germline, CDR1 GTSNPN and CDR2 SVGIG (reference sequence). The CDR3 sequence is 12 residues long. V lost 1 base to trimming and J lost 5 bases, with 6 bases between them. This TCR derives from an adult in good health. Sequencing used peripheral blood, obtained on day 0 of AZD1222 vaccination. This sequence joins TRBV30 and TRBJ2-1; unclear D gene. CDR3 DNA: TGTGCCTGGAGTGGACTTAACAATGAGCAGTTCTTC. This sequence encodes CAWSGLNNEQFF.